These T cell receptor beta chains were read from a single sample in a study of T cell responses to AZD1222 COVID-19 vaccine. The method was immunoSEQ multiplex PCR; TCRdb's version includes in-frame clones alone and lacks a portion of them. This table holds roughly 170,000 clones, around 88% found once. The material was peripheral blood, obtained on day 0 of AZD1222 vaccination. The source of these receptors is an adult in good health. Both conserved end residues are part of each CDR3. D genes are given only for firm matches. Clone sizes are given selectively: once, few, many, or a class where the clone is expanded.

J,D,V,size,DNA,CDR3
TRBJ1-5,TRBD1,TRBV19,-,TGTGCCAGTAGTGGACAGGTCAACCAGCCCCAGCATTTT,CASSGQVNQPQHF
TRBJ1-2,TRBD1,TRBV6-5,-,TGTGCCAGCAGACCGTCCGACAGGGGCGCCTATGGCTACACCTTC,CASRPSDRGAYGYTF
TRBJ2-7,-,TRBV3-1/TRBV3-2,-,TGTGCCAGCAGCCCTAACCCCTCCTACGAGCAGTACTTC,CASSPNPSYEQYF
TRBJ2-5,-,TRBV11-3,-,TGTGCCAGCAGCTTAGTGACGGGCGAGACCCAGTACTTC,CASSLVTGETQYF
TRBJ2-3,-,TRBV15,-,TGTGCCACCAGTCCTGATACAGATACGCAGTATTTT,CATSPDTDTQYF
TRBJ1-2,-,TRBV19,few,TGTGCCAGTAATCCAGGGACATCGGGCTATGGCTACACCTTC,CASNPGTSGYGYTF
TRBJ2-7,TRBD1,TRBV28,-,TGTGCCAGCAGTAGGAACAGGGGCTACGAGCAGTACTTC,CASSRNRGYEQYF
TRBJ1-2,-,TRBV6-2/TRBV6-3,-,TGTGCCAGCAGTTACTCCTTAACCGGGAGTTACAAAGGTGGCTACACCTTC,CASSYSLTGSYKGGYTF
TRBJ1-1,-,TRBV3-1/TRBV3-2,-,TGTGCCAGCAGCCTCCCCGCAGGGCACACTGAAGCTTTCTTT,CASSLPAGHTEAFF
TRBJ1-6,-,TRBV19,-,TGTGCCAGTAGTAGCGGACGGCCAGAGCACACACCCCTCCACTTT,CASSSGRPEHTPLHF
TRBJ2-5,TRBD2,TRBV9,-,TGTGCCAGCTCCCCGAGGCTAGCGGGCGCGGAGACCCAGTACTTC,CASSPRLAGAETQYF
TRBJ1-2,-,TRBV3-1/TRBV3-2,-,TGTGCCAGCAGCCAAGTTACGACTGCAGCTAACTATGGCTACACCTTC,CASSQVTTAANYGYTF
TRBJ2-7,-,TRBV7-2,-,TGTGCCACCGAGTGGGCCTACGAGCAGTACTTC,CATEWAYEQYF
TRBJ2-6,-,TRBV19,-,TGTGCCAGTAATAGCATGTCCGGGGCCAACGTCCTGACTTTC,CASNSMSGANVLTF
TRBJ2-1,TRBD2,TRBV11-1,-,TGTGCCAGCAGCCGACGGGGGGACTTTTCCTACAATGAGCAGTTCTTC,CASSRRGDFSYNEQFF
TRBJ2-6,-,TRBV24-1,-,TGTGCCACCAGTGATCCCCGGGGCTCTGGGGCCAACGTCCTGACTTTC,CATSDPRGSGANVLTF
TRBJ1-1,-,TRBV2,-,TGTGCCAGCAGTGAAGCGAAGCACACTGAAGCTTTCTTT,CASSEAKHTEAFF
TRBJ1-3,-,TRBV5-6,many,TGTGCCAGCAGCCCCGCGGGGTTGAACACCATATATTTT,CASSPAGLNTIYF
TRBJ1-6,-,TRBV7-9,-,TGTGCCAGCAGCTTAAAGGACGGATATTCACCCCTCCACTTT,CASSLKDGYSPLHF
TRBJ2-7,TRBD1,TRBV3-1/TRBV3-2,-,TGTGCCAGCAGCCAACAATTTTTCCAGGGGGCGTTTTTGGACTTC,CASSQQFFQGAFLDF
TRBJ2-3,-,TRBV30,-,TGTGCGTCCACTTCCCTCAGCACAGATACGCAGTATTTT,CASTSLSTDTQYF
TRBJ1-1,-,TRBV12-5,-,TGTGCTAGTGGCCGAGCAAGGGGGAACACTGAAGCTTTCTTT,CASGRARGNTEAFF